This T cell receptor beta chain was sequenced during a study of graft-versus-host responses after intestinal transplantation. General observations from the study: Researchers found GvH clones in recipient marrow, and some showed up first in ileum or blood.

Libraries were prepared by immunoSEQ multiplex PCR; TCRdb keeps only in-frame clonotypes and omits some of them. The sample includes approximately 120,000 clones, around nine tenths of them seen just once. Details on this clone: Its target is not known.

The sequence was collected from a human donor who received an intestinal transplant. Material: unstimulated CD4+ T cells sorted from spleen or lymph node cells, obtained before intestinal transplant.

The CDR3 reads CASSPGDRGRGEKLFF. The CDR3, as DNA: TGTGCCAGCAGTCCCGGCGACAGGGGGCGAGGAGAAAAACTGTTTTTT. This chain connects TRBV25-1 to TRBJ1-4; 10 bases match TRBD1. Germline-derived CDR1 and CDR2 are MGHDK and SYGVNS. The ends lost 5 bases at V and 8 bases at J; junction bases unmatched: 11. This CDR3 contains 16 residues.